Presented here are 27 T cell receptor beta chains from one specimen sequenced in a study of monozygotic twins with inflammatory bowel disease. TCRdb re-called the 5' RACE reads; every CDR3 protein appears as one record, without DNA. Its listing shows 150,000 to 200,000 distinct CDR3 sequences. The sample consisted of blood. These receptors all come from a human donor with ulcerative colitis or Crohn's disease, or a healthy co-twin of an affected twin (not recorded which).

The CDR3 region is CSVGGGQGDLNTEAFF. J is TRBJ1-1 and V is TRBV29-1; lacking DNA, the TRBD1 call made by TCRdb goes unchecked. Germline V gives CDR1 SQVTM, CDR2 ANQGSEA. The CDR3 sequence is 16 residues long.

The chain has TRBV10-3 and TRBJ2-7; TCRdb's D gene call, TRBD1, goes unchecked for lack of DNA. Germline loops: CDR1 ENHRY, CDR2 SYGVKD. The CDR3 loop spans 13 amino acids. The CDR3: CASWDRGSYEQYF.

The chain has TRBV29-1 and TRBJ2-2; the D call of TRBD2 rests on TCRdb alone, since no DNA is present to check it. CDR1 is SQVTM, CDR2 ANQGSEA, per germline. The CDR3 totals 15 residues. CDR3 loop: CSVERKGVDTGELFF.

This chain links TRBV28 with TRBJ2-2; there is no DNA to check the TCRdb D call of TRBD1. Germline lookup yields CDR1 MDHEN and CDR2 SYDVKM. There are 12 residues in the CDR3. The CDR3 loop reads CASMGPAGELFF.

The chain uses TRBV12-3 or TRBV12-4 and TRBJ1-2. This CDR3 contains 13 residues. CDR3 in amino acids: CASSLRRAYGYTF.

The chain has TRBV14 and TRBJ2-1; the D call from TCRdb, TRBD2, cannot be confirmed without DNA. Germline V gene lookup returns CDR1 SGHDN and CDR2 FVKESK. The CDR3 contains 17 residues. CDR3 loop: CASSQDVVAGGPNEQFF.

The chain has TRBV3-1 and TRBJ2-6; TCRdb reports TRBD1, a call that lacks DNA to check it against. This CDR3 contains 16 residues. The germline gives CDR1 LGHDT, CDR2 YNNKEL (reference sequence). The CDR3 is CASSRQGRSGANVLTF.

Here the CDR3 reads CASSLIGASSYEQYF. The rearrangement uses TRBV5-1 and TRBJ2-7; TCRdb designates TRBD1, a call that cannot be tested without DNA. Germline V gene data show CDR1 as SGHRS and CDR2 as YFSETQ. The CDR3 runs 15 residues.

The chain has TRBV2 and TRBJ2-4; TCRdb's D call, TRBD1, is unchecked because there is no DNA. Germline CDR1 reads SNHLY; CDR2 reads FYNNEI. This CDR3 contains 17 residues. The CDR3 is CASSVRTGPDAKNIQYF.

The chain links TRBV5-1 to TRBJ2-1; checking the TCRdb D call of TRBD1 is not possible without DNA. The germline gives CDR1 SGHRS, CDR2 YFSETQ. The CDR3 spans 13 residues. CDR3 region: CASSLRRGWEQFF.

This chain joins TRBV4-2 and TRBJ2-1; absent DNA, TCRdb's TRBD2 call cannot be checked. CDR1 and CDR2 from the germline V gene are LGHNA and YNFKEQ. This CDR3 spans 15 amino acids. The CDR3: CASSLPGGAGNEQFF.

The chain links TRBV5-4 to TRBJ2-7. This CDR3 is built from 12 residues. The germline V gene encodes CDR1 SGHNT and CDR2 YYREEE (reference sequence). CDR3 sequence: CASSLEQYEQYF.

This rearrangement joins TRBV12-3 or TRBV12-4 to TRBJ1-1; there is no DNA to check the TCRdb D call of TRBD1. The CDR3 is 14 amino acids. CDR3 in amino acids: CASRDRAFSTEAFF.

This chain joins TRBV7-9 and TRBJ2-7; the TCRdb D gene call, TRBD1, has no DNA to confirm it. Germline assignment: CDR1 SEHNR and CDR2 FQNEAQ (reference sequence). The CDR3 extends over 15 amino acids. This CDR3 reads CASSLVQGRTYEQYF.

V is TRBV2 and J is TRBJ1-5; lacking DNA, the TRBD1 call made by TCRdb goes unchecked. The CDR3 is 14 residues long. Germline CDR1 and CDR2: SNHLY and FYNNEI. The CDR3 reads CASSVDREGQPQHF.

The CDR3 spells CASSRAGAYNEQFF. This chain connects TRBV6-2 or TRBV6-3 to TRBJ2-1; lacking DNA, the TRBD2 call made by TCRdb goes unchecked. CDR1 is MNHEY, CDR2 SVGEGT, per germline. The CDR3 runs to 14 residues.

The V gene is TRBV28, the J gene TRBJ1-2; the D call from TCRdb, TRBD1, cannot be confirmed without DNA. The germline CDR1 and CDR2 sequences are MDHEN and SYDVKM. The CDR3 loop spans 14 amino acids. The chain's CDR3 is CASSPWGRNYGYTF.

This chain uses TRBV5-6 with TRBJ2-2; the TRBD2 assignment by TCRdb is unverifiable without DNA. Germline V lookup: CDR1 SGHDT, CDR2 YYEEEE. This CDR3 has 15 residues. CDR3 residues: CASSRGALAGGELFF.

The rearrangement uses TRBV6-5 and TRBJ2-7; without DNA, the TCRdb call of TRBD1 cannot be checked. CDR1 is MNHEY and CDR2 is SVGAGI in the germline V gene. This CDR3 contains 15 residues. This CDR3 reads CASSSVGGASDEQYF.

This chain joins TRBV20-1 and TRBJ1-3; TCRdb lists TRBD1, though no DNA is available to test this call. CDR3 length equals 12 residues. Germline CDR1 reads DFQATT; CDR2 reads SNEGSKA (reference sequence). The CDR3 sequence is CSALGGGNTIYF.

The chain carries TRBV29-1 and TRBJ2-1; the D gene TCRdb calls, TRBD1, cannot be checked with no DNA. The germline gives CDR1 SQVTM, CDR2 ANQGSEA. This CDR3 comprises 14 residues. CDR3 sequence: CSAETGQVYNEQFF.

The gene calls are TRBV5-4 and TRBJ2-2. Germline assignment: CDR1 SGHNT and CDR2 YYREEE (reference sequence). The CDR3 spans 15 residues. The CDR3 is CASSRVGTNTGELFF.

This rearrangement joins TRBV5-6 to TRBJ2-5; checking the TCRdb D call of TRBD1 is not possible without DNA. The CDR3 covers 14 residues. Germline-derived CDR1 and CDR2 are SGHDT and YYEEEE. CDR3 sequence reads: CASSRRGAQETQYF.

The rearrangement links TRBV12-3 or TRBV12-4 to TRBJ1-1; TCRdb selects TRBD1, and the lack of DNA leaves this call unchecked. CDR3 length: 14 residues. The CDR3 region is CASRPGGSITEAFF.

The genes are TRBV14 and TRBJ2-1. CDR3 length: 17 amino acids. Germline lookup yields CDR1 SGHDN and CDR2 FVKESK. CDR3 loop: CASSQESVSNSYNEQFF.

V gene TRBV24-1 combines with J gene TRBJ1-5; TCRdb calls TRBD1, which cannot be checked without DNA. Looked up from germline, CDR1 is KGHDR and CDR2 is SFDVKD. The CDR3 loop spans 13 amino acids. The CDR3 sequence: CATSAGNNQPQHF.

This chain connects TRBV6-2 or TRBV6-3 to TRBJ2-2; TCRdb reports TRBD1, a call that lacks DNA to check it against. This CDR3 contains 18 residues. The germline gives CDR1 MNHEY, CDR2 SVGEGT. CDR3 in amino acids: CASSYSPWDRGRIGELFF.